The T cell receptor (beta chain) described here comes from a study of neoadjuvant anti-PD-1 for oral cavity cancer. Of note for this clone: Its matching antigen is unknown.

Libraries were prepared by immunoSEQ multiplex PCR; TCRdb keeps only in-frame clonotypes and omits some of them. The data show 20,000 to 30,000 clones, roughly 29% seen once. The CDR3 has 15 residues. Germline CDR1 and CDR2: GTSNPN and SVGIG (reference sequence). The V gene lost 4 bases and the J gene lost 2 bases, with 14 bases spanning the gap. Time point given: after neoadjuvant nivolumab, at surgical resection. Study-level findings and limits: Expansion of preexisting intratumoral clones was suggested to aid response.

V gene TRBV30 combines with J gene TRBJ1-4; a possible D gene is TRBD1 (6 bases). The receptor comes from a person between 40 and 85 years old with oral cavity squamous cell carcinoma. Sample: tumor tissue, taken after nivolumab (anti-PD-1) treatment. CDR3 in DNA: TGTGCCTGGAACCAACAGGGACTTACTAATGAAAAACTGTTTTTT. Amino acids: CAWNQQGLTNEKLFF.